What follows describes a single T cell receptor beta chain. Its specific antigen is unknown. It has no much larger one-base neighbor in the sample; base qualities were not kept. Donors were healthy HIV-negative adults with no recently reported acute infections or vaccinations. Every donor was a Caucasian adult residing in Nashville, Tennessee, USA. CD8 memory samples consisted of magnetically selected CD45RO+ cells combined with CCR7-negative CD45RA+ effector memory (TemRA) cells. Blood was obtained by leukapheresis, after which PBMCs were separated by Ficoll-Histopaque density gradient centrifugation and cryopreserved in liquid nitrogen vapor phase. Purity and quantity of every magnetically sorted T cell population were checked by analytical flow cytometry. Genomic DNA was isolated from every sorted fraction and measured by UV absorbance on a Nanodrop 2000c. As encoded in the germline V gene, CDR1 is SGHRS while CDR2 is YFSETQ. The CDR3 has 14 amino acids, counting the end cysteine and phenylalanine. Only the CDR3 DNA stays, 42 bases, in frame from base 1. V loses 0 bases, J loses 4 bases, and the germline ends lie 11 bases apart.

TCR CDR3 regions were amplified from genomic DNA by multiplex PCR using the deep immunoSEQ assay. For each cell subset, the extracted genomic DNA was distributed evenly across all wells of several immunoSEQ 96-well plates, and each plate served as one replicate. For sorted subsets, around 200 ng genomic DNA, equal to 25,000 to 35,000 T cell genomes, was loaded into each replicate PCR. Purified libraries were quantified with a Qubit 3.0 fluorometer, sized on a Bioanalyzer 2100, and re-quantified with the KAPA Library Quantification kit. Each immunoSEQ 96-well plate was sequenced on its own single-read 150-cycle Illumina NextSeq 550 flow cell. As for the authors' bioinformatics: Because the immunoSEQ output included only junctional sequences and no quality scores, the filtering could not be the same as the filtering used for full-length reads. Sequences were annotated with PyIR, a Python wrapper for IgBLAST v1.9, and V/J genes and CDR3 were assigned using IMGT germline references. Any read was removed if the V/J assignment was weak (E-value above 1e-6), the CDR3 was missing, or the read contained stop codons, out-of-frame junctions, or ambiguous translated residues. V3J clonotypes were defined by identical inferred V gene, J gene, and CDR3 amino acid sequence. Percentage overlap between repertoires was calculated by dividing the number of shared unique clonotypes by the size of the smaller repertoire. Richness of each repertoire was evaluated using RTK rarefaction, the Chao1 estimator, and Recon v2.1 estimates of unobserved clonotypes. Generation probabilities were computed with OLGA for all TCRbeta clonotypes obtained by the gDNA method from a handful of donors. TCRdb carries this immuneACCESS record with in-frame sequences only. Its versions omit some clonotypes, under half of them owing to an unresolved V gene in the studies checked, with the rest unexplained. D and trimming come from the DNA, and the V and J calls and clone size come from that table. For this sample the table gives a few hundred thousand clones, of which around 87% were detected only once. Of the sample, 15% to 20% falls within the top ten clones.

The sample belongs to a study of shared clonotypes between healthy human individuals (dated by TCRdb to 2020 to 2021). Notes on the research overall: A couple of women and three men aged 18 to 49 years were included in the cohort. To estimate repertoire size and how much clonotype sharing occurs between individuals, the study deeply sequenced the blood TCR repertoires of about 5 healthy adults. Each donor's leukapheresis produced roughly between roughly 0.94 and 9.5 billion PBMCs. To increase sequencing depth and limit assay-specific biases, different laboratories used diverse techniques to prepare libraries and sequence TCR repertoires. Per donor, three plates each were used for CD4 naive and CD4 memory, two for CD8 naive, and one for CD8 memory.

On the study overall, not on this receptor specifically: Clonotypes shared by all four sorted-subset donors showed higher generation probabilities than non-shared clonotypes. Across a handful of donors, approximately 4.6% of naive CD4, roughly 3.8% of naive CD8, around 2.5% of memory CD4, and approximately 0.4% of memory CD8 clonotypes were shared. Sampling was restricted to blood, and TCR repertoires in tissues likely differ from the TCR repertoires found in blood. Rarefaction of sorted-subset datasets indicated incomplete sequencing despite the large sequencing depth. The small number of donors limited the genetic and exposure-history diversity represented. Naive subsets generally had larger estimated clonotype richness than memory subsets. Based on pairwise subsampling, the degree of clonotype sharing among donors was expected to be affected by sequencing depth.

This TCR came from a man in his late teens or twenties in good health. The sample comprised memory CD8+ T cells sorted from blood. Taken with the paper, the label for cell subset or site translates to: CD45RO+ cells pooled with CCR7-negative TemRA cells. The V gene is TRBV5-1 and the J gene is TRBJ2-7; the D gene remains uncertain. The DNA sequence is TGCGCCAGCAGCTTGGGCACGGCCCGTTACGAGCAGTACTTC. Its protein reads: CASSLGTARYEQYF.